This T cell receptor (beta chain) is drawn from a study of PD-1 blockade in mismatch repair-deficient tumors. Whole-study results and caveats: Three of seven peptides expanded clones, giving about 150 unique blood TCRs.

Concerning this clone itself: Its cognate antigen is unknown.

Noted time point: identical approximately ten-day culture without peptide (control). A roughly ten-day in vitro culture was run per each of seven reactive peptides. Assay: immunoSEQ multiplex PCR; the TCRdb copy retains only in-frame clones and omits some. This sample has over 13,000 clones, with 86% found just once. CDR3 length: 13 residues. Germline CDR1 and CDR2: SEHNR and FQNEAQ (reference sequence). The V gene lost 0 bases and the J gene lost 4 bases, with 6 bases spanning the gap. This clonotype was obtained from an adult with mismatch repair-deficient cancer. The chain is built from TRBV7-9 and TRBJ1-1, with D possibly being TRBD1 (5 bases). Material: cells cultured in vitro, obtained from a patient treated with pembrolizumab. The CDR3: CASSLAGATEAFF. The CDR3 DNA reads TGTGCCAGCAGCTTAGCTGGGGCCACTGAAGCTTTCTTT.